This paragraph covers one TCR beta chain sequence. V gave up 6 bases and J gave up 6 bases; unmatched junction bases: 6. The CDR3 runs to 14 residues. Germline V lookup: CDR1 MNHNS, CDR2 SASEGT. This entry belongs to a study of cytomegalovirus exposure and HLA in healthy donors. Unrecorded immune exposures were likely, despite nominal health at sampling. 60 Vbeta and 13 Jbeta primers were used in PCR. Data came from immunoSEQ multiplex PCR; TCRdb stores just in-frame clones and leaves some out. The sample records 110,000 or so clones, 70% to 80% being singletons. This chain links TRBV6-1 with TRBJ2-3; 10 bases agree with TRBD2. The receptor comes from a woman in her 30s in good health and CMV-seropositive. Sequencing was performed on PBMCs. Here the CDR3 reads CASRLAGGRDTQYF. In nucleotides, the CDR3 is TGTGCCAGCAGATTAGCGGGAGGCCGGGATACGCAGTATTTT.